These 24 T cell receptor beta chains share one sample of origin, sequenced in a study of blood T cell repertoires in COVID-19. Here immunoSEQ multiplex PCR was the method, and the copy in TCRdb shows in-frame clones only, minus some. The table includes about 120,000 clones, 90% detected once. Sequenced material: peripheral blood. The receptors derive from a man in his fifties with active COVID-19.

The genes are TRBV24-1 and TRBJ2-1; 12 bases line up with TRBD1. The CDR3 has 15 amino acids. CDR1 KGHDR and CDR2 SFDVKD come from the germline V gene. V gave up 8 bases and J gave up 7 bases; unmatched junction bases: 8. Here the CDR3 reads CATTGGQGAANEQFF. The CDR3 DNA is TGTGCCACCACCGGGGGACAGGGGGCCGCGAATGAGCAGTTCTTC.

The V call is TRBV7-3, the J call TRBJ1-1; 7 bases are a match to TRBD1. V was pared by 5 bases and J by 0 bases, with 3 bases of the junction left unmatched. Per the germline V gene, CDR1 is SGHTA and CDR2 is FQGTGA. The length of the CDR3 is 14 residues. The CDR3 DNA reads as TGTGCCAGCAGCCAGGGACAGATGAACACTGAAGCTTTCTTT. Translated: CASSQGQMNTEAFF.

This chain uses TRBV7-9 with TRBJ2-1; the D gene is possibly TRBD1 (6 bases). V lost 5 bases to trimming and J lost 0 bases, with 35 bases between them. The CDR3 has 23 residues. CDR1 SEHNR and CDR2 FQNEAQ come from the germline V gene (reference sequence). CDR3: CASSTLLQLVQGPDLSSYNEQFF. DNA for the CDR3: TGTGCCAGCAGCACGCTCTTACAACTGGTACAGGGTCCCGATCTCAGCTCCTACAATGAGCAGTTCTTC.

This clone came up once. The J gene is TRBJ2-1, the V gene TRBV3-1 (or the pseudogene TRBV3-2), with 8 bases lining up with TRBD2. Per the germline V gene, CDR1 is LGHDT and CDR2 is YNNKEL (reference sequence). This CDR3 is built from 15 residues. The trim removed 3 bases at V and 7 bases at J, leaving 8 bases unmatched. The CDR3 DNA sequence: TGTGCCAGCAGCCATCTCCGGGAGGGTAGGAATGAGCAGTTCTTC. Its translation: CASSHLREGRNEQFF.

The chain has TRBV5-1 and TRBJ1-4; 9 bases line up with TRBD1. In germline, CDR1 is SGHRS, CDR2 YFSETQ. J lost 5 bases, V lost 4 bases, and 6 bases had no gene match. CDR3 length: 15 residues. The CDR3 nucleotides are TGCGCCAGCAGCAAAGGGACAGGGTCCAATGAAAAACTGTTTTTT. It codes for CASSKGTGSNEKLFF.

This clone was observed once. V and J are TRBV9 and TRBJ1-1; a weak D match, TRBD1 (5 bases). Germline V gives CDR1 SGDLS, CDR2 YYNGEE. The CDR3 contains 16 residues. Trimming took 0 bases from V and 3 from J, leaving 15 bases between them. The CDR3 DNA reads as TGTGCCAGCAGCGTAGCTGGGGGGGTCTCGCACACTGAAGCTTTCTTT. Protein sequence: CASSVAGGVSHTEAFF.

The chain uses TRBV5-4 and TRBJ1-1; TRBD1 matches 8 bases. Germline values: CDR1 SGHNT, CDR2 YYREEE (reference sequence). The CDR3 extends over 15 amino acids. V lost 0 bases to trimming and J lost 8 bases; unmatched junction nucleotides: 9. The CDR3 DNA reads TGTGCCAGCAGCTTGGGTGGGGCAGGGGGCTTCGAAGCTTTCTTT. As protein: CASSLGGAGGFEAFF. Based on the CDR3 plus reference TRBV5-4 and TRBJ1-1, the full variable domain is ETGVTQSPTHLIKTRGQQVTLRCSSQSGHNTVSWYQQALGQGPQFIFQYYREEENGRGNFPPRFSGLQFPNYSSELNVNALELDDSALYLCASSLGGAGGFEAFFGQGTRLTVV.

This clone was counted between two and nine times. The chain recombines TRBV5-8 with TRBJ2-5, with 9 bases aligning to TRBD1. The CDR3 extends over 15 amino acids. V lost 4 bases to trimming and J lost 5 bases; unmatched junction nucleotides: 9. Germline V gives CDR1 SGHTS, CDR2 YDEGEE. CDR3 bases: TGTGCCAGCAGCAACCACAGGGGGCGCTCGGAGACCCAGTACTTC. Translation: CASSNHRGRSETQYF. The full variable domain, with the rest looked up from reference TRBV5-8 and TRBJ2-5, is EAGVTQSPTHLIKTRGQQATLRCSPISGHTSVYWYQQALGLGLQFLLWYDEGEERNRGNFPPRFSGRQFPNYSSELNVNALELEDSALYLCASSNHRGRSETQYFGPGTRLLVL.

This CDR3 reads CASSLRDQETQYF. The CDR3 DNA reads as TGTGCCAGCAGCTTGCGGGATCAAGAGACCCAGTACTTC. This chain uses TRBV5-6 with TRBJ2-5, with a possible D match to TRBD2 (5 bases). Germline CDR1 SGHDT, CDR2 YYEEEE. The CDR3 length is 13 residues. V lost 1 base, J lost 2 bases, and 6 bases lay in between.

J is TRBJ2-3 and V is TRBV7-9; 9 nucleotides align to TRBD2. The germline CDR1 and CDR2 sequences are SEHNR and FQNEAQ (reference sequence). The CDR3 consists of 16 residues. Trimming at V came to 4 bases and at J to 3 bases, leaving 8 bases not matched to a gene. The CDR3 is CASSSGAGGPTDTQYF. As DNA, the CDR3 is TGTGCCAGCAGCTCAGGCGCGGGAGGGCCTACAGATACGCAGTATTTT.

This clone was found many times. V usage is TRBV3-1 (or the pseudogene TRBV3-2) and J usage is TRBJ1-3; the D is unclear. Germline loops: CDR1 LGHDT, CDR2 YNNKEL (reference sequence). This CDR3 has 16 amino acids. V lost 6 bases, J lost 2 bases, and 17 bases lay in between. For the CDR3, the DNA is TGTGCCAGCAGGGGTCAACGGGGATGGACTGGAAACACCATATATTTT. Translating gives CASRGQRGWTGNTIYF.

J is TRBJ2-1 and V is TRBV7-2, with 8 bases lining up with TRBD2. Germline assignment: CDR1 SGHTA and CDR2 FQGNSA. After removal of 6 bases from V and 8 bases from J, the junction contained 12 bases not matched to a gene. This CDR3 contains 15 residues. The CDR3 nucleotides read TGTGCCAGCAGTACTGTAGCGGGACTCCCATATGAGCAGTTCTTC. Protein product: CASSTVAGLPYEQFF.

The rearrangement uses TRBV4-1 and TRBJ2-7; 11 bases agree with TRBD2. This CDR3 is built from 16 residues. Germline V gene data show CDR1 as MGHRA and CDR2 as YSYEKL. With 0 bases clipped from V and 3 bases from J, the junction kept 4 bases outside the gene matches. This chain's CDR3 is CASSQEITSGSYEQYV. The CDR3 DNA follows: TGCGCCAGCAGCCAAGAGATAACTAGCGGGAGCTACGAGCAGTACGTC.

In this sample, this clone turned up once. This CDR3 is CASSSGGVSRDEQYF. For the CDR3, the DNA is TGTGCCAGCAGTTCGGGGGGGGTTTCAAGGGACGAGCAGTACTTC. The rearrangement links TRBV7-2 to TRBJ2-7; 8 nucleotides line up with TRBD2. Germline CDR1 and CDR2: SGHTA and FQGNSA. The junction had 12 bases not matched to a gene; V was cut back by 6 bases and J by 5 bases. The CDR3 is made up of 15 amino acids.

This chain links TRBV30 with TRBJ1-2; 9 bases line up with TRBD1. CDR1 is GTSNPN and CDR2 is SVGIG in the germline V gene (reference sequence). V dropped 0 bases and J dropped 8; count of bases not matched to a gene: 7. CDR3 length equals 14 residues. The CDR3 DNA reads TGTGCCTGGAGTGTCTTTGCCGGGACAGGGGGCTACACCTTC. Protein: CAWSVFAGTGGYTF. Complete variable domain (other parts from reference TRBV30 and TRBJ1-2): SQTIHQWPATLVQPVGSPLSLECTVEGTSNPNLYWYRQAAGRGLQLLFYSVGIGQISSEVPQNLSASRPQDRQFILSSKKLLLSDSGFYLCAWSVFAGTGGYTFGSGTRLTVV.

The chain employs TRBV6-2 or TRBV6-3 and TRBJ2-4; D is possibly TRBD2 (6 bases). Germline CDR1 reads MNHEY; CDR2 reads SVGEGT. V shed 3 bases and J shed 1 base, with 22 bases lying between them. The CDR3 totals 19 residues. CDR3 region: CASSYGPSATTGAKNIQYF. The CDR3 DNA follows: TGTGCCAGCAGTTATGGTCCTAGCGCTACGACGGGTGCCAAAAACATTCAGTACTTC.

This rearrangement joins TRBV20-1 to TRBJ2-2, with D possibly matching TRBD2 (6 bases). The CDR3 runs to 13 residues. CDR1 is DFQATT, CDR2 SNEGSKA, per germline (reference sequence). The ends were cut back, 3 bases at V and 6 bases at J, with 11 bases in the middle. CDR3 sequence: CSASQGGAGELFF. CDR3 sequence (DNA): TGCAGTGCTAGTCAGGGAGGCGCCGGGGAGCTGTTTTTT.

The rearrangement uses TRBV15 and TRBJ2-1, with 8 positions matching TRBD1. CDR1 and CDR2 from the germline V gene are LNHNV and YYDKDF (reference sequence). CDR3 length: 16 residues. J lost 8 bases, V lost 0 bases, and 9 bases had no gene match. Written as DNA, the CDR3 is TGTGCCACCAGCAGAGATCTGGGCAGGGGGCGAGATGAGCAGTTCTTC. Amino acid sequence: CATSRDLGRGRDEQFF. The variable domain in full, with the rest retrieved from reference TRBV15 and TRBJ2-1, is DAMVIQNPRYQVTQFGKPVTLSCSQTLNHNVMYWYQQKSSQAPKLLFHYYDKDFNNEADTPDNFQSRRPNTSFCFLDIRSPGLGDTAMYLCATSRDLGRGRDEQFFGPGTRLTVL.

V and J are TRBV21-1 and TRBJ1-5; TRBD1, the D gene given by the table, was not confirmed from the DNA. TRBV21-1 is given as a pseudogene. The CDR3 covers 19 residues. The CDR3 here is CASSNQLRQGDRSNQPQHF. Written as DNA, the CDR3 is TGTGCCAGCAGCAATCAACTGCGACAGGGGGATCGTAGCAATCAGCCCCAGCATTTT.

V usage is TRBV29-1 and J usage is TRBJ2-3; TRBD2 agrees at 8 bases. The CDR3 totals 14 residues. Germline lookup yields CDR1 SQVTM and CDR2 ANQGSEA. The junction had 7 bases not matched to a gene; V was cut back by 8 bases and J by 0 bases. The DNA of the CDR3 is TGCAGCTACCGGGGGGGACTAAGCACAGATACGCAGTATTTT. It yields the protein CSYRGGLSTDTQYF.

The rearrangement uses TRBV5-6 and TRBJ1-2; D is ambiguous. Between the trimmed V and J ends, which lost 0 bases and 6 bases, there was a span of 9 bases. The CDR3 is made up of 13 amino acids. Germline-derived CDR1 and CDR2 are SGHDT and YYEEEE. CDR3 coding DNA: TGTGCCAGCAGCTTGGGCAACCCAGATGGCTACACCTTC. As protein: CASSLGNPDGYTF.

J is TRBJ1-4 and V is TRBV2, with 10 bases identical to TRBD1. This CDR3 region has 14 residues. The ends lost 6 bases at V and 3 bases at J; junction bases unmatched: 1. The germline CDR1 and CDR2 sequences are SNHLY and FYNNEI. The CDR3 DNA reads TGTGCCAGCAGAGGGACAGGGGCTAATGAAAAACTGTTTTTT. Protein sequence: CASRGTGANEKLFF.

This rearrangement joins TRBV19 to TRBJ1-5; D is unclear. V lost 5 bases, J lost 6 bases, and 20 bases lay in between. The CDR3 covers 16 residues. CDR1 is LNHDA, CDR2 SQIVND, per germline (reference sequence). CDR3 nucleotides: TGTGCCAGTAGTTCCTTAGATCGCGGGAATACTCAGCCCCAGCATTTT. Its protein product is CASSSLDRGNTQPQHF.

V gene TRBV15 combines with J gene TRBJ1-2, with a possible D match to TRBD1 (5 bases). Trimming took off 0 bases at V and 6 bases at J, with 11 bases between the two ends. The length of the CDR3 is 14 residues. CDR1 LNHNV and CDR2 YYDKDF come from the germline V gene (reference sequence). The CDR3 is CATSRDRGFNGYTF. Here the CDR3 DNA reads TGTGCCACCAGCAGAGATAGGGGCTTTAATGGCTACACCTTC.